Listed here is a single T cell receptor (beta chain). The data derive from a study of blood T cell repertoires in COVID-19. Looking at the study overall: Samples of COVID-19 (acute and convalescent) were obtained from the United States, Italy and Spain.

The CDR3 has 15 amino acids. V lost 6 bases and J lost 0, with 14 bases in between. Germline V lookup: CDR1 SNHLY, CDR2 FYNNEI. Sequenced by immunoSEQ multiplex PCR; TCRdb stores in-frame clones only, minus some. The table lists around 300,000 clones, around 86% of them singletons. The source of this sequence is a woman aged 40-49 years who had recovered from COVID-19. The chain carries TRBV2 and TRBJ1-2; possibly TRBD1 for D (5 bases). The sequenced sample was peripheral blood. The CDR3 protein is CASSPQGLANYGYTF. CDR3 coding DNA: TGTGCCAGCAGCCCGCAGGGCCTGGCTAACTATGGCTACACCTTC.